This T cell receptor beta chain is from a study of T cells in Graves' hyperthyroidism and ophthalmopathy (dated by TCRdb to about 2019). Study-level background: Peripheral blood was sampled at the time of initial diagnosis, prior to any treatment. TCR V-J signatures able to tell the groups apart were searched for in a discovery cohort of about a hundred patients, of whom over 40 had Graves' ophthalmopathy and about 60 had stable Graves' hyperthyroidism. Prospective prediction of ophthalmopathy was tested in an independent validation cohort consisting of fewer than 20 hyperthyroidism patients and more than 15 patients who later progressed to ophthalmopathy. The 80 to 100 discovery patients were randomly divided into training and test sets at a 7:3 ratio. In addition, the study compared T-cell repertoires in thyroid tissue and in blood from 6 or 7 Graves' hyperthyroidism patients. After blood sampling, hyperthyroidism patients were treated with methimazole at a starting dose of 30 mg daily, and ophthalmopathy patients were treated with high-dose intravenous methylprednisolone. The paper describes TCR Vbeta CDR3 sequencing of 135 peripheral blood samples, made up of around 41 ophthalmopathy patients, some 76 hyperthyroidism patients and 17 progressor patients. The full study reports these points: Blood samples also contained most of the expanded thyroid clonotypes (frequency above 0.001), which suggests that blood repertoires may reflect thyroid immune responses. Ophthalmopathy was separated from stable hyperthyroidism by a 13 V-J signature model, with around 90% sensitivity and approximately 81% specificity obtained in cross-validation and 80%/75% obtained in testing. During validation, the model predicted progression to ophthalmopathy a median of approximately six months ahead of onset, with just under 71% sensitivity and more than 72% specificity. No statistical method was used to fix the sample size in advance, and group allocation was not hidden from the investigators.

Concerning this clonotype: Its antigen remains undetermined. Base qualities are not provided; no much larger clone lies one nucleotide away.

Ophthalmopathy patients had moderately to severely active disease, with a Clinical Activity Score of 3 or more, a NOSPECS grade of 4 or more, and a disease duration of less than 3 months. The study excluded patients with uncontrolled infections, other autoimmune diseases, pregnancy or lactation. Diagnoses relied on clinical symptoms, serum thyroxine and TRAb, thyroid ultrasound and orbital computed tomography. PBMCs were separated from roughly 9.3 ml of fresh peripheral blood using Ficoll-Paque density gradient centrifugation. Total RNA was extracted with Trizol reagent, and quality was checked on an Agilent 2100 Bioanalyzer. The TCR beta CDR3 regions were amplified from RNA transcripts. The first round of RT-PCR for the TCR CDR3 was performed with the HTBI primer set and the Qiagen OneStep RT-PCR kit. The libraries were constructed in a second round of multiplex PCR and then size-selected and purified. Libraries were sequenced paired-end with 100 bp reads on an Illumina HiSeq2000. Processing in the source paper ran as follows. Raw data were processed with SOAPnuke, discarding reads with adapters, uncalled bases, mean Phred below 15, or no exact constant-primer or identifier match. High-quality paired reads were merged with COPE v1.2.5, and unique nucleotide sequences were defined as clonotypes. MiTCR v1.1 was used to align clonotypes to the IMGT TRBV, TRBD and TRBJ reference segments. The analysis was restricted to V-J combinations with a frequency above 0.0001, which together covered just over 99% of the repertoires. A TCS score was defined as the ratio between F50 (clonal expansion) and ExV (chaos), using BLOSUM62-based TCRdist between CDR3 peptides within each V-J. Welch's t-statistics and random forest reduced roughly 530 V-J features to 13, which were used in a naive Bayes classifier (R e1071). The public reads were run again by TCRdb, first through fastp at Q25 and then through MiXCR, and only productive beta chains were kept. Rows merge per CDR3 protein into single entries with the most common DNA and genes. The V and J calls were determined by TCRdb, not by the authors. The sample has about 400,000 distinct CDR3 sequences on record, 12% to 15% of them singletons. Clones ranked in the top ten supply roughly 20% of the sample.

The germline V gene (reference sequence) yields DFQATT for CDR1 and SNEGSKA for CDR2. V loses 1 base at its end and J loses 5 bases; junction bases beyond the gene matches: 6. The CDR3 runs 14 residues from the cysteine to the phenylalanine. CDR3 DNA is the only sequence kept; it has 42 bases, read in frame from the first base. The sample consisted of blood. The sequence links TRBV20-1 to TRBJ2-5, and 8 bases in between align with TRBD1. The receptor comes from a woman in her fifties or sixties with Graves' ophthalmopathy. The DNA sequence reads TGCAGTGCTAGAGCCCAGGACAGGGTGGAGACCCAGTACTTC. It specifies CSARAQDRVETQYF.